This paragraph covers one T cell receptor beta chain sequence. PCR primers comprised 60 Vbeta and 13 Jbeta primers. The assay was immunoSEQ multiplex PCR, and TCRdb's table has in-frame clones only and misses some. The repertoire holds under 150,000 clones, with 72% as singletons. The sample is drawn from a study of cytomegalovirus exposure and HLA in healthy donors. Germline V CDR1 and CDR2: MNHEY, SMNVEV (reference sequence). The CDR3 covers 14 residues. V lost 4 bases, J lost 9 bases, and 18 bases lay in between. The specimen sequenced was PBMCs. The chain is built from TRBV27 and TRBJ1-1; D may be TRBD1 (6 bases). The receptor comes from a man in his fifties in good health and CMV-seropositive. The DNA of the CDR3 is TGTGCCAGCAGTTCCTCCACGGGACACGGGAAAGCTTTCTTT. Residues: CASSSSTGHGKAFF.